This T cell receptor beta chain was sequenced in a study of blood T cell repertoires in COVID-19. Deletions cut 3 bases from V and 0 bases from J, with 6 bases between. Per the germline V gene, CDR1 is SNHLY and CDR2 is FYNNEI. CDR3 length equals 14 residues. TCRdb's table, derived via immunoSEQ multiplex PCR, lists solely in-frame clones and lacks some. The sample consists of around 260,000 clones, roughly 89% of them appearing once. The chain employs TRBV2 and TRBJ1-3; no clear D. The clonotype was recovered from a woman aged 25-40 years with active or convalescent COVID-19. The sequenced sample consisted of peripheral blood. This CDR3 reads CASSDVSSGNTIYF. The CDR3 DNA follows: TGTGCCAGCAGTGATGTCAGCTCTGGAAACACCATATATTTT.